The 22 T cell receptor beta chains below were found in one sample sequenced in a study of CD4+ T cells in melanoma. Measured with immunoSEQ multiplex PCR; TCRdb has only the in-frame clones, and not every one. The table has 140,000 or so clones, around 90% seen once. The receptors stem from a human donor with melanoma.

The chain links TRBV18 to TRBJ2-1, with D possibly matching TRBD1 (6 bases). Germline V lookup: CDR1 KGHSH, CDR2 LQKENI. The V end was cut by 1 base, the J end by 6 bases, with 10 bases between. CDR3 size: 14 residues. Here the CDR3 DNA reads TGTGCCAGCTCACCACAACAGGGTATCAATGAGCAGTTCTTC. This sequence encodes CASSPQQGINEQFF.

This chain links TRBV6-1 with TRBJ1-5, with TRBD1 matching 10 bases. Trimming at V came to 7 bases and at J to 7 bases, leaving 7 bases not matched to a gene. The germline V gene has CDR1 MNHNS and CDR2 SASEGT. The length of the CDR3 is 14 residues. The CDR3 here is CASNPTGGGQPQHF. Written as DNA, the CDR3 is TGTGCCAGCAACCCGACAGGGGGCGGACAGCCCCAGCATTTT.

This clone has only a few counts. V and J are TRBV14 and TRBJ2-5; 12 bases agree with TRBD2. Germline V gene data show CDR1 as SGHDN and CDR2 as FVKESK. This CDR3 region has 17 residues. V lost 1 base and J lost 5; bases outside the gene matches: 8. CDR3 residues: CASSQASGLAGYETQYF. Written as DNA, the CDR3 is TGTGCCAGCAGCCAAGCAAGTGGACTAGCGGGGTATGAGACCCAGTACTTC.

This clone was counted a single time. This chain connects TRBV7-9 to TRBJ1-4; the D is unclear. CDR3 length equals 14 residues. V dropped 3 bases and J dropped 3 bases, with 8 bases sitting between them. Germline loops: CDR1 SEHNR, CDR2 FQNEAQ (reference sequence). CDR3 sequence reads: CASSFGDPNEKLFF. The CDR3 DNA follows: TGTGCCAGCAGCTTCGGGGATCCTAATGAAAAACTGTTTTTT.

A single count supports this clone. The chain employs TRBV4-1 and TRBJ2-7; D is possibly TRBD2 (5 bases). V was pared by 1 base and J by 2 bases, with 12 bases between. Germline CDR1 MGHRA, CDR2 YSYEKL. The CDR3 has 15 residues. CDR3 sequence: CASSQVSGEPYEQYF. The CDR3 DNA follows: TGCGCCAGCAGCCAAGTTTCCGGGGAGCCCTACGAGCAGTACTTC.

The chain joins TRBV7-9 to TRBJ1-1, with a tentative D call TRBD1 (5 bases). Trimming removed 1 base from V and 4 bases from J, with 13 bases in between. Germline V lookup: CDR1 SEHNR, CDR2 FQNEAQ (reference sequence). This CDR3 has 15 amino acids. CDR3 DNA sequence: TGTGCCAGCAGCTTAGTGTCAGGGTTTATCACTGAAGCTTTCTTT. It specifies CASSLVSGFITEAFF.

The J gene is TRBJ1-2, the V gene TRBV7-9; D not resolved. This CDR3 region has 13 residues. CDR1 and CDR2 (germline): SEHNR, FQNEAQ (reference sequence). Trimming left V 1 base short and J 3 bases short, with 6 bases between. CDR3: CASSLGSDYGYTF. The DNA for the CDR3 is TGTGCCAGCAGCTTAGGCTCGGACTATGGCTACACCTTC.

The chain recombines TRBV5-1 with TRBJ2-5; TRBD2 matches at 11 bases. V gave up 7 bases and J gave up 5 bases; unmatched junction bases: 13. Per germline, CDR1 SGHRS and CDR2 YFSETQ. This CDR3 has 16 residues. CDR3 sequence (DNA): TGCGCCAGCGACTCTGGACCTAGCGGGGGGTTGGAGACCCAGTACTTC. Translating gives CASDSGPSGGLETQYF.

CDR3 in DNA: TGTGCCTGGAGTGGGACAGCTCCTACGAAGCAGTACTTC. Its protein product is CAWSGTAPTKQYF. This rearrangement joins TRBV30 to TRBJ2-7, with a possible D match to TRBD1 (6 bases). The CDR3 runs to 13 residues. Germline V gene lookup returns CDR1 GTSNPN and CDR2 SVGIG (reference sequence). V gave up 1 base and J gave up 8 bases, with 15 bases separating them. The variable domain in full, completed from reference TRBV30 and TRBJ2-7, reads SQTIHQWPATLVQPVGSPLSLECTVEGTSNPNLYWYRQAAGRGLQLLFYSVGIGQISSEVPQNLSASRPQDRQFILSSKKLLLSDSGFYLCAWSGTAPTKQYFGPGTRLTVT.

In the case of this clone: One end of the junction varies from germline; a read error may be responsible. This sequence joins TRBV5-6 and TRBJ1-6, with D possibly TRBD1 on 5 matching bases. CDR1 and CDR2 (germline): SGHDT, YYEEEE. There are 16 residues in the CDR3. CDR3 residues: CASSLLGEEENSPPHF. CDR3 nucleotides: TGTGCCAGCAGCTTGTTGGGGGAAGAAGAGAATTCACCCCCCCACTTT.

This clone was observed a single time. This sequence joins TRBV11-2 and TRBJ2-4; 9 nucleotides match TRBD1. With 5 bases clipped from V and 7 bases from J, the junction kept 15 bases outside the gene matches. The germline V gene encodes CDR1 SGHAT and CDR2 FQNNGV. This CDR3 spans 17 amino acids. CDR3: CASSVQTGGAGKNIQYF. The CDR3 coding sequence is TGTGCCAGCAGCGTACAAACAGGGGGCGCCGGTAAGAACATTCAGTACTTC.

The chain links TRBV6-6 to TRBJ2-7; a weak D match, TRBD1 (6 bases). Germline CDR1 and CDR2: MNHNY and SVGAGI (reference sequence). This CDR3 spans 15 amino acids. Trimming took off 6 bases at V and 0 bases at J, with 15 bases between the two ends. The CDR3, as DNA: TGTGCCAGCAGACTTGGACAGTCCAGCTCCTACGAGCAGTACTTC. Translated: CASRLGQSSSYEQYF.

The chain is built from TRBV6-1 and TRBJ1-5; maybe TRBD1 (6 bases). This CDR3 has 15 residues. The V gene lost 3 bases and the J gene lost 3 bases, with 12 bases spanning the gap. Germline V gives CDR1 MNHNS, CDR2 SASEGT. CDR3 loop: CASSDLDRYNQPQHF. The DNA for the CDR3 is TGTGCCAGCAGTGACCTGGACAGATACAATCAGCCCCAGCATTTT.

This clone was observed a handful of times. The chain employs TRBV29-1 and TRBJ1-1, with D possibly being TRBD1 (5 bases). This CDR3 has 12 residues. Germline V gene lookup returns CDR1 SQVTM and CDR2 ANQGSEA. V was pared by 3 bases and J by 1 base, with 6 bases between. Written as DNA, the CDR3 is TGCAGCGTTGACAGGGCGAACACTGAAGCTTTCTTT. This gives the protein CSVDRANTEAFF. Drawing the rest from reference TRBV29-1 and TRBJ1-1, the complete variable domain is SAVISQKPSRDICQRGTSLTIQCQVDSQVTMMFWYRQQPGQSLTLIATANQGSEATYESGFVIDKFPISRPNLTFSTLTVSNMSPEDSSIYLCSVDRANTEAFFGQGTRLTVV.

This chain uses TRBV30 with TRBJ2-1, with D unresolved. The germline CDR1 and CDR2 sequences are GTSNPN and SVGIG (reference sequence). Trimming removed 3 bases from V and 2 bases from J, with 8 bases in between. The CDR3 runs to 13 residues. This CDR3 is CAWSSDPYNEQFF. CDR3 nucleotides: TGTGCCTGGAGCTCTGATCCCTACAATGAGCAGTTCTTC.

The CDR3 is CASRRNRDANQPQHF. Written as DNA, the CDR3 is TGTGCCAGCAGGCGAAACAGGGATGCCAATCAGCCCCAGCATTTT. The chain combines TRBV6-5 with TRBJ1-5; the D gene is possibly TRBD1 (6 bases). The CDR3 runs to 15 residues. CDR1 and CDR2 from the germline V gene are MNHEY and SVGAGI. With 6 bases removed from V and 3 bases from J, the gap between germline ends came to 15 bases.

V and J are TRBV2 and TRBJ1-2, with D uncertain. The CDR3 consists of 13 residues. Per germline, CDR1 SNHLY and CDR2 FYNNEI. The V and J ends lost 6 bases and 2 bases respectively, with 10 bases between them. CDR3 nucleotides: TGTGCCAGCAGGGCGGGTTTCAACTATGGCTACACCTTC. Its translation is CASRAGFNYGYTF.

This clone came up once. The J gene is TRBJ2-2, the V gene TRBV6-1; the D gene is possibly TRBD1 (6 bases). With 4 bases removed from V and 5 bases from J, the gap between germline ends came to 14 bases. Per germline, CDR1 MNHNS and CDR2 SASEGT. CDR3 length: 15 amino acids. The CDR3 loop is CASSAGVVQTGELFF. The CDR3 bases are TGTGCCAGCAGTGCAGGGGTCGTACAGACCGGGGAGCTGTTTTTT.

The chain employs TRBV27 and TRBJ2-2; weak D call: TRBD1 (6 bases). The V gene's germline CDR1 is MNHEY and CDR2 SMNVEV (reference sequence). The CDR3 is 20 amino acids. V was pared by 2 bases and J by 1 base, with 23 bases between. As DNA, the CDR3 is TGTGCCAGCAGTTTAAAATCTCGGGGACAAGCCGCAGAGAACACCGGGGAGCTGTTTTTT. This translates into CASSLKSRGQAAENTGELFF.

The chain employs TRBV7-3 and TRBJ2-1, with TRBD2 matching 9 bases. The CDR3 contains 15 residues. V lost 5 bases to trimming and J lost 3 bases; unmatched junction nucleotides: 5. Germline V gene sequence: CDR1 SGHTA, CDR2 FQGTGA. The CDR3 spells CASSPVAGVYNEQFF. CDR3 sequence (DNA): TGTGCCAGCAGCCCAGTAGCGGGAGTCTACAATGAGCAGTTCTTC.

The CDR3 protein is CASRSTGAFYNSPLHF. In DNA, the CDR3 is TGTGCCAGCAGGTCGACAGGGGCTTTCTATAATTCACCCCTCCACTTT. The rearrangement uses TRBV5-6 and TRBJ1-6; 8 nucleotides align to TRBD1. CDR1 and CDR2 (germline): SGHDT, YYEEEE. V was pared by 5 bases and J by 3 bases, with 7 bases of the junction left unmatched. The CDR3 is 16 residues long.

V gene TRBV6-6 combines with J gene TRBJ1-3; maybe TRBD1 (5 bases). Germline V CDR1 and CDR2: MNHNY, SVGAGI (reference sequence). Trimming left V 4 bases short and J 4 bases short, with 8 bases between. CDR3 length: 13 amino acids. The CDR3 region is CASSSDIGNTIYF. CDR3 bases: TGTGCCAGCAGTTCGGACATCGGAAACACCATATATTTT.